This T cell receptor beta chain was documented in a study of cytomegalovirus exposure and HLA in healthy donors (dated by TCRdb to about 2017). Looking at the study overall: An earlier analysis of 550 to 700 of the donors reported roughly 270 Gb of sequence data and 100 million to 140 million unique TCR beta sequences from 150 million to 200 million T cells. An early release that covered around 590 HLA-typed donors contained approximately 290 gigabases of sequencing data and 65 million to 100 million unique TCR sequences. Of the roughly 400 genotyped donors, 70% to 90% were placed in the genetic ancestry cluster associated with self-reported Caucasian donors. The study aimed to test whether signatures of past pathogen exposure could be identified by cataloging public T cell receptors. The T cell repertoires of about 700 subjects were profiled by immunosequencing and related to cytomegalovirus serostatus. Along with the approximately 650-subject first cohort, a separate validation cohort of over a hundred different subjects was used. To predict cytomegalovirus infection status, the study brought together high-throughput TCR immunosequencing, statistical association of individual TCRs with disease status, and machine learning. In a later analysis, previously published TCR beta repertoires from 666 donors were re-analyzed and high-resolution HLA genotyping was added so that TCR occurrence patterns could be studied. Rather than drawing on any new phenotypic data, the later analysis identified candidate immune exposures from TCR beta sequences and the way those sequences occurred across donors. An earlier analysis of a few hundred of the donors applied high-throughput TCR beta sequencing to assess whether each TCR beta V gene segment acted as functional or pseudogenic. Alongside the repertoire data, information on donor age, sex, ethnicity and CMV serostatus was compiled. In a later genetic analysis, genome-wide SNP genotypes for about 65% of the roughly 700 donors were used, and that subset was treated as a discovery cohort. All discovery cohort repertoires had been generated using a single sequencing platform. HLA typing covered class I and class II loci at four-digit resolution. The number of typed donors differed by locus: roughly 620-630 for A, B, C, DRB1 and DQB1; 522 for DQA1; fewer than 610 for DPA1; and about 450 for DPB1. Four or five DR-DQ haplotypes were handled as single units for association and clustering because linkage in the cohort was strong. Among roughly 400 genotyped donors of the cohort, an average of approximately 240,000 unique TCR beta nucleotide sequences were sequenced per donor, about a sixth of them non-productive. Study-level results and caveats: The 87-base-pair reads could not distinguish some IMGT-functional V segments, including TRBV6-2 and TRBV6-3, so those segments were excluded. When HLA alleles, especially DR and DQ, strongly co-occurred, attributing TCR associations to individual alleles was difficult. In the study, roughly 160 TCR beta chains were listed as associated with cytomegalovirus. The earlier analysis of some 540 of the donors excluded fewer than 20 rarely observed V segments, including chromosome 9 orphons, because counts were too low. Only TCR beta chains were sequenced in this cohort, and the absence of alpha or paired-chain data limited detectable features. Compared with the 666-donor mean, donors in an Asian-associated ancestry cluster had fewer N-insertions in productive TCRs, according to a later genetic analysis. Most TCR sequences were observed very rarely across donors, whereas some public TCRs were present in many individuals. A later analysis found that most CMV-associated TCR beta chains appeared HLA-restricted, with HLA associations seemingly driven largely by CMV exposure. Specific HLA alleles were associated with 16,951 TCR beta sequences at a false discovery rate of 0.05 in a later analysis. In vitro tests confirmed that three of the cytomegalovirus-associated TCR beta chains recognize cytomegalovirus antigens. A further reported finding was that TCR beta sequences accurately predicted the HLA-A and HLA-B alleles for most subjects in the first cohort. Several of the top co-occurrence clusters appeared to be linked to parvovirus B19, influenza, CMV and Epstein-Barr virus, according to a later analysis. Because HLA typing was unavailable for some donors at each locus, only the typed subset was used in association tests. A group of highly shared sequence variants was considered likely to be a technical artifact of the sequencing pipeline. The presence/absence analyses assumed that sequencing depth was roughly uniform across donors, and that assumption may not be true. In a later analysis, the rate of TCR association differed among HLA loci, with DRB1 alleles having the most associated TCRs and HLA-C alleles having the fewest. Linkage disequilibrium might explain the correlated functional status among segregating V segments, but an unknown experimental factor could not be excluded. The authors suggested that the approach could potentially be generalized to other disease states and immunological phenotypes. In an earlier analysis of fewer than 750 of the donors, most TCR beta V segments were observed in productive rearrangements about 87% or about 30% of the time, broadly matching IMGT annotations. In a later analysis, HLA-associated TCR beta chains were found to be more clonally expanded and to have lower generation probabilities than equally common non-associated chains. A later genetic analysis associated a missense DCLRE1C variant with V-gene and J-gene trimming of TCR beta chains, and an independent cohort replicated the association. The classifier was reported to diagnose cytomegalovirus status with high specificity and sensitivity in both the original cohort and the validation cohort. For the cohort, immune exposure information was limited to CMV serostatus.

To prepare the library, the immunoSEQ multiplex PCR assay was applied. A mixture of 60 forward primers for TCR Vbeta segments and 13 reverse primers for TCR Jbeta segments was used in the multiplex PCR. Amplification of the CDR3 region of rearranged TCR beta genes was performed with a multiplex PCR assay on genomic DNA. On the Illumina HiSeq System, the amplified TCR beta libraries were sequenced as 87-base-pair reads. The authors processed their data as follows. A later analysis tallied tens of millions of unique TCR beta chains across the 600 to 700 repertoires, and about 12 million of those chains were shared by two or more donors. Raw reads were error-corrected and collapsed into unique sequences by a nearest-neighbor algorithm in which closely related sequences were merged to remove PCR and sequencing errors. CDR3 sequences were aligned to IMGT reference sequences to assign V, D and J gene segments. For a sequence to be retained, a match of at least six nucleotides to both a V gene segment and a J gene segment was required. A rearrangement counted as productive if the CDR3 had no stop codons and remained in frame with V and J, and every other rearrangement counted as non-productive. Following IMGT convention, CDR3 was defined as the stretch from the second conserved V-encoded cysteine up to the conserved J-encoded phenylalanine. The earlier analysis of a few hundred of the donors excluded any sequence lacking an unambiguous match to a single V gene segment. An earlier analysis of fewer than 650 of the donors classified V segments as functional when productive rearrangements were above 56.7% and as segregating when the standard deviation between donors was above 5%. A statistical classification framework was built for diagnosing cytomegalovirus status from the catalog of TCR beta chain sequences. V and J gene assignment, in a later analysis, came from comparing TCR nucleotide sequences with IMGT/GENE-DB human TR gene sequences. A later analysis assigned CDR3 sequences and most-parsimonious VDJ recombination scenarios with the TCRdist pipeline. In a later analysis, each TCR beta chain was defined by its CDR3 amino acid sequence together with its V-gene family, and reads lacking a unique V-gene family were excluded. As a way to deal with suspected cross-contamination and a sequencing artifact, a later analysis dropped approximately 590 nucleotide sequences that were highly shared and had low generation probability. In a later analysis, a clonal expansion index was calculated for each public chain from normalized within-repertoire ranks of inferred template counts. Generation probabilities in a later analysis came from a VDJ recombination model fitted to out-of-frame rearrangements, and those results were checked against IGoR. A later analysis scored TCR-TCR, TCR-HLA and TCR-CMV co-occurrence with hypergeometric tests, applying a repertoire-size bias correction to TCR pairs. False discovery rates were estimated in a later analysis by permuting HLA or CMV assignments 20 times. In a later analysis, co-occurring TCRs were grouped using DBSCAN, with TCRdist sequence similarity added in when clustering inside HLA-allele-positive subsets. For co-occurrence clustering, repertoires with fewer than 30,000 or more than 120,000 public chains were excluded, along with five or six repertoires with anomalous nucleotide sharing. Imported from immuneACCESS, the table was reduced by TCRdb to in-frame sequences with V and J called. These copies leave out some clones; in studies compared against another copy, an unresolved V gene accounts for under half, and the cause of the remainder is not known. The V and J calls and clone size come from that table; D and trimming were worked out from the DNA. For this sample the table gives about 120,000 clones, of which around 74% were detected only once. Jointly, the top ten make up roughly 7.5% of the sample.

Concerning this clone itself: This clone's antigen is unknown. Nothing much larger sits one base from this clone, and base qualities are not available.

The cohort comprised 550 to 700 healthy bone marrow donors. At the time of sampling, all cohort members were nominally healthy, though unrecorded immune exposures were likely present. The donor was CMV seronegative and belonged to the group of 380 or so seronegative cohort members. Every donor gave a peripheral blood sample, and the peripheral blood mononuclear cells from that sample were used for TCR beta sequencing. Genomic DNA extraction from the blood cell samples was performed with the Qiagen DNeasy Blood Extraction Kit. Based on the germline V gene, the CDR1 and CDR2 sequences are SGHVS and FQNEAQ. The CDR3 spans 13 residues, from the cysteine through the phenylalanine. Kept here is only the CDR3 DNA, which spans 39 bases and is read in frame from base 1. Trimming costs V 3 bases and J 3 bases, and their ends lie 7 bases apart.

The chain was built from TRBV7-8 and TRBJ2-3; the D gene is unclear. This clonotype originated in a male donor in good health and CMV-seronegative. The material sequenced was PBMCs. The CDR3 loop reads CASSFQETDTQYF. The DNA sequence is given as TGTGCCAGCAGCTTCCAGGAAACAGATACGCAGTATTTT. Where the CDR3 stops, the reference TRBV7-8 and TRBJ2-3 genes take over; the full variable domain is GAGVSQSPRYKVAKRGQDVALRCDPISGHVSLFWYQQALGQGPEFLTYFQNEAQLDKSGLPSDRFFAERPEGSVSTLKIQRTQQEDSAVYLCASSFQETDTQYFGPGTRLTVL.